A selection of T cell receptor beta chains follows, all from one sample in a study of CD8 T cells in Susac syndrome. TCRdb used MiXCR to reprocess the immunoSEQ multiplex PCR reads, holding one entry per CDR3 protein. The table records around 190,000 distinct CDR3 sequences, 90% to 95% of them present only once. Sequenced material: CD4+ T cells from PBMCs. Receptors were obtained from a human donor in good health. Both conserved end residues are part of each CDR3. The D gene is left open where the match is weak. Clone size is not always given. Where it is, it says once, few, many or a class for expanded clones.

>TRBJ1-5|NA|NA|TRBV28
CASSPQVGPQHF
TGTGCCAGCAGCCCTCAAGTAGGGCCCCAGCATTTT
>TRBJ2-3|NA|once|TRBV6-4
CASSAQGLGTDTQYF
TGTGCCAGCAGTGCTCAGGGGTTGGGGACAGATACGCAGTATTTT
>TRBJ1-5|NA|NA|TRBV28
CASRYSNQPQHF
TGTGCCAGTCGCTATAGCAATCAGCCCCAGCATTTT
>TRBJ1-1|NA|NA|TRBV5-1
CASSPGQNTEAFF
TGCGCCAGCAGCCCGGGACAGAACACTGAAGCTTTCTTT
>TRBJ2-7|NA|NA|TRBV4-2
CASSQVAGDASYEQYF
TGTGCCAGCAGCCAGGTAGCAGGGGATGCATCCTACGAGCAGTACTTC
>TRBJ2-7|TRBD1|NA|TRBV27
CASSLSAQGNGEQYF
TGTGCCAGCAGTTTATCGGCACAGGGGAATGGCGAGCAGTACTTC
>TRBJ1-2|TRBD1|NA|TRBV6-5
CASSTTGTGNGYTF
TGTGCCAGCAGCACGACAGGGACAGGGAATGGCTACACCTTC
>TRBJ2-7|TRBD2|NA|TRBV20-1
CSASRLAGGWDEQYF
TGCAGTGCTAGTCGGCTAGCGGGGGGGTGGGACGAGCAGTACTTC
>TRBJ1-1|TRBD1|NA|TRBV28
CASSWDRVSTEAFF
TGTGCCAGCAGTTGGGACAGGGTTAGCACTGAAGCTTTCTTT
>TRBJ1-5|NA|NA|TRBV20-1
CSARDYSNQPQHF
TGCAGTGCTCGGGATTATAGCAATCAGCCCCAGCATTTT
>TRBJ1-1|NA|NA|TRBV3-1
CASSQWGAATEAFF
TGTGCCAGCAGCCAATGGGGGGCGGCCACTGAAGCTTTCTTT
>TRBJ1-1|NA|NA|TRBV30
CAWGPRGYGGFAEAFF
TGTGCCTGGGGCCCCAGGGGATATGGGGGGTTCGCTGAAGCTTTCTTT
>TRBJ1-5|NA|NA|TRBV12-3/TRBV12-4
CASTLDRYNQPQHF
TGTGCCAGCACCCTTGACAGATACAATCAGCCCCAGCATTTT
>TRBJ2-5|TRBD1|NA|TRBV7-2
CASRPAGTGGETQYF
TGTGCCAGCAGGCCGGCCGGGACAGGGGGAGAGACCCAGTACTTC
>TRBJ2-5|NA|NA|TRBV6-5
CASSSRPTLGETQYF
TGTGCCAGCAGTTCCCGCCCGACCCTGGGGGAGACCCAGTACTTC
>TRBJ1-5|NA|NA|TRBV19
CASRTTASNQPQHF
TGTGCCAGTAGGACGACAGCTTCCAATCAGCCCCAGCATTTT
>TRBJ2-4|TRBD2|NA|TRBV15
CATRAGGQAKNIQYF
TGTGCCACCAGAGCGGGGGGGCAGGCCAAAAACATTCAGTACTTC